What follows are 15 T cell receptor beta chains derived from one specimen sequenced in a study of early stage breast cancer tumors. The table came from immunoSEQ multiplex PCR; TCRdb's copy has only in-frame clones and leaves some out. The repertoire includes tens of thousands of clones, around four fifths of them detected once, and 9.3% sits in the top ten. Sequenced material: blood. The receptors were gathered from a person aged 45-60 years with breast cancer.

The rearrangement joins TRBV10-3 to TRBJ1-2, with TRBD1 as a possible D gene (5 bases). There are 15 residues in the CDR3. Germline CDR1 reads ENHRY; CDR2 reads SYGVKD. The V and J ends lost 2 bases and 6 bases respectively, with 16 bases between them. CDR3 loop: CAISETGGWGNGYTF. The CDR3 region has the DNA TGTGCCATCAGTGAGACCGGGGGGTGGGGGAATGGCTACACCTTC.

The V and J genes are TRBV28 and TRBJ2-3; no reliable D call. The CDR3 extends over 11 amino acids. CDR1 MDHEN and CDR2 SYDVKM come from the germline V gene. Trimming pared 10 bases from V and 0 bases from J, leaving 5 bases between. The CDR3 DNA reads TGTGCCACGATTAGCACAGATACGCAGTATTTT. Translated: CATISTDTQYF.

The genes are TRBV7-2 and TRBJ2-7, with D perhaps given as TRBD1 or TRBD2 (5 bases each). V lost 4 bases and J 6 bases, leaving 25 bases between the germline ends. CDR1 is SGHTA and CDR2 is FQGNSA in the germline V gene. The CDR3 is made up of 17 amino acids. DNA of the CDR3: TGTGCCAGCAGCTCCGGGTCCCCGGTGATCTCGAGGGGCGAGCAGTACTTC. Its translation is CASSSGSPVISRGEQYF.

This sequence joins TRBV19 and TRBJ2-5; perhaps D is TRBD1 or TRBD2 (5 bases each). This CDR3 region has 14 residues. The V gene lost 7 bases and the J gene lost 2 bases, with 14 bases spanning the gap. Germline-derived CDR1 and CDR2 are LNHDA and SQIVND (reference sequence). The CDR3 bases are TGTGCCAGTAAAGGGCTGGGACGGCAAGAGACCCAGTACTTC. Its protein product is CASKGLGRQETQYF. Combining the CDR3 with reference TRBV19 and TRBJ2-5 gives the whole variable domain DGGITQSPKYLFRKEGQNVTLSCEQNLNHDAMYWYRQDPGQGLRLIYYSQIVNDFQKGDIAEGYSVSREKKESFPLTVTSAQKNPTAFYLCASKGLGRQETQYFGPGTRLLVL.

This clone was seen once. The chain is built from TRBV27 and TRBJ1-5; tentatively, D is TRBD1 (6 bases). CDR1 is MNHEY, CDR2 SMNVEV, per germline (reference sequence). The CDR3 has 16 amino acids. Trimming pared 5 bases from V and 2 bases from J, leaving 16 bases between. This chain's CDR3 is CASSPRTARGNQPQHF. CDR3 coding DNA: TGTGCCAGCAGTCCCCGGACAGCGCGAGGCAATCAGCCCCAGCATTTT.

This clone was detected only a few times. J is TRBJ2-7 and V is TRBV7-9; 9 bases map to TRBD1. This CDR3 is 15 amino acids long. The germline V gene has CDR1 SEHNR and CDR2 FQNEAQ (reference sequence). V was pared by 2 bases and J by 2 bases, with 4 bases of the junction left unmatched. The chain's CDR3 is CASSLSGTGTYEQYF. The CDR3 nucleotides read TGTGCCAGCAGCTTAAGTGGGACAGGGACCTACGAGCAGTACTTC.

The rearrangement links TRBV18 to TRBJ2-1, with 11 bases identical to TRBD2. CDR1 and CDR2 from the germline V gene are KGHSH and LQKENI. The junction had 7 bases not matched to a gene; V was cut back by 3 bases and J by 6 bases. This CDR3 comprises 16 residues. The CDR3 DNA reads TGTGCCAGCTCACCGCGATTAGCGGGAGGGCCCAATGAGCAGTTCTTC. Translating gives CASSPRLAGGPNEQFF. Combining the CDR3 with reference TRBV18 and TRBJ2-1 gives the whole variable domain NAGVMQNPRHLVRRRGQEARLRCSPMKGHSHVYWYRQLPEEGLKFMVYLQKENIIDESGMPKERFSAEFPKEGPSILRIQQVVRGDSAAYFCASSPRLAGGPNEQFFGPGTRLTVL.

The gene calls are TRBV19 and TRBJ1-5, with no clear D. CDR1 is LNHDA and CDR2 is SQIVND in the germline V gene (reference sequence). The CDR3 runs 15 residues. With 1 base removed from V and 2 bases from J, the gap between germline ends came to 9 bases. Written as DNA, the CDR3 is TGTGCCAGTAGTATAGGACCGGCGGGCAATCAGCCCCAGCATTTT. Protein: CASSIGPAGNQPQHF.

The J gene is TRBJ2-1, the V gene TRBV7-3, with 10 bases identical to TRBD2. Looked up from germline, CDR1 is SGHTA and CDR2 is FQGTGA. The CDR3 extends over 15 amino acids. V lost 3 bases and J lost 9; bases outside the gene matches: 8. CDR3 residues: CASSLTSGRAGEQFF. As DNA, the CDR3 is TGTGCCAGCAGCTTGACCAGCGGGAGGGCCGGTGAGCAGTTCTTC.

The V call is TRBV10-2, the J call TRBJ2-5; D unclear. Germline V gene lookup returns CDR1 WSHSY and CDR2 SAAADI. The V gene lost 7 bases and the J gene lost 1 base, with 7 bases spanning the gap. This CDR3 comprises 12 residues. Written as DNA, the CDR3 is TGCGCCAGCACCCATACCCAAGAGACCCAGTACTTC. It specifies CASTHTQETQYF.

The rearrangement joins TRBV6-4 to TRBJ2-1; D gene unclear. Trimming left V 3 bases short and J 8 bases short, with 11 bases between. The CDR3 is 13 residues long. Germline loops: CDR1 MRHNA, CDR2 SNTAGT. The CDR3 DNA reads TGTGCCAGCAGTGAGGATCAGAGAGATGAGCAGTTCTTC. Amino acids: CASSEDQRDEQFF.

V is TRBV7-6 and J is TRBJ2-3; TRBD1 agrees at 9 bases. Germline assignment: CDR1 SGHVS and CDR2 FNYEAQ. After removal of 5 bases from V and 5 bases from J, the junction contained 8 bases not matched to a gene. This CDR3 has 15 residues. The CDR3 DNA is TGTGCCAGCAGCGGTGGGACAGGGCGTCAAGATACGCAGTATTTT. Translating it yields CASSGGTGRQDTQYF.

This clone was recorded once. The V gene is TRBV10-3, the J gene TRBJ2-7; D not certain. The CDR3 sequence is 14 residues long. Germline V CDR1 and CDR2: ENHRY, SYGVKD. The germline V and J ends were trimmed by 0 bases and 1 base, with 7 bases remaining between them. This CDR3 reads CAISESAQSYEQYF. For the CDR3, the DNA is TGTGCCATCAGTGAGTCGGCCCAGTCCTACGAGCAGTACTTC.

The CDR3 is CASSRGGQGVDEQFF. The CDR3 DNA follows: TGTGCCAGCAGCCGTGGGGGACAGGGGGTTGATGAGCAGTTCTTC. The chain joins TRBV5-4 to TRBJ2-1; 11 bases agree with TRBD1. The V and J ends lost 4 bases and 8 bases, in that order; junction bases with no gene match: 8. Germline V lookup: CDR1 SGHNT, CDR2 YYREEE (reference sequence). This CDR3 region has 15 residues. The entire variable domain, with the rest obtained from reference TRBV5-4 and TRBJ2-1, is as follows: ETGVTQSPTHLIKTRGQQVTLRCSSQSGHNTVSWYQQALGQGPQFIFQYYREEENGRGNFPPRFSGLQFPNYSSELNVNALELDDSALYLCASSRGGQGVDEQFFGPGTRLTVL.

The chain couples TRBV30 to TRBJ2-3; 9 nucleotides align to TRBD1. Germline-derived CDR1 and CDR2 are GTSNPN and SVGIG (reference sequence). V lost 0 bases, J lost 4 bases, and 2 bases stayed unmatched. The CDR3 runs to 14 residues. DNA of the CDR3: TGTGCCTGGAGTGTGGGACAGGGATCAGATACGCAGTATTTT. Its translation: CAWSVGQGSDTQYF.